This TCR beta chain is drawn from a study of identical twins. CDR1 DFQATT and CDR2 SNEGSKA come from the germline V gene (reference sequence). This CDR3 has 14 amino acids. Trimming pared 0 bases from V and 4 bases from J, leaving 13 bases between. TCRdb reprocessed the 5' RACE reads via MiXCR and lists one record per CDR3 protein. The sample contains about 240,000 distinct CDR3 sequences, roughly 13% of which appear only once. The sample was also reused in another study, on yellow fever vaccine responses in identical twins.

Source material: memory (CD45RO+) T cells sorted from blood. The chain carries TRBV20-1 and TRBJ2-7, with unresolved D. The source of this sequence is a woman under 30 in good health. The CDR3 spells CSARDSRVGYEQYF. DNA of the CDR3: TGCAGTGCTAGAGATAGTAGAGTCGGGTACGAGCAGTACTTC.